The clone carrying this TCR beta chain has only a few counts. Exposed enrollees had met someone with a PCR-confirmed or clinician-diagnosed COVID-19 case at some point within the 2 weeks before study entry. The CDR3 runs 11 residues. The germline V and J ends were trimmed by 5 bases and 11 bases, with 12 bases remaining between them. These data come from a study of blood T cell repertoires in COVID-19. Turning to the study itself: PBMCs, B-cell-depleted T cells, or T cells were the source of the cDNA or gDNA that made up the material.

As handled by the study authors: Estimates of nucleated cell counts were drawn from the amplification of reference gene primers. Clones were sequenced by immunoSEQ multiplex PCR, and TCRdb holds only the in-frame ones, with some missing. V, J and clone size are those of that table, while D and trimming were read from the DNA. This sample has about 150,000 clones, with around 90% found just once. The specimen was PBMCs or T cells enriched from blood (not recorded which). This sequence originates from a woman in her 40s who had been exposed to COVID-19. The chain recombines TRBV12-3 or TRBV12-4 with TRBJ1-1; TRBD1 might be the D (5 bases). The CDR3 is CASSLNSGAFF. Written as DNA, the CDR3 is TGTGCCAGCAGTCTAAACTCAGGGGCTTTCTTT.